Listed here is a single T cell receptor (beta chain). Antigen: not known. The sample comes from a study of cytomegalovirus exposure and HLA in healthy donors. General study results and limits: Later on, an analysis found that several of the most significant clusters appeared to be linked to common viral pathogens, which included parvovirus B19. Cytomegalovirus status was reportedly diagnosed by the classifier with high sensitivity and specificity.

A multiplex PCR was run with 60 Vbeta primers and 13 Jbeta primers. This table comes from immunoSEQ multiplex PCR, and its TCRdb copy is limited to in-frame clones, with some not included. The sample carries roughly 120,000 clones, more than 65% recorded once. Trimming left V 3 bases short and J 7 bases short, with 16 bases between. CDR1 is KGHSH and CDR2 is LQKENI in the germline V gene. This CDR3 comprises 14 residues. The specimen was PBMCs. The receptor's source is a woman between 35 and 50 years old in good health and CMV-seropositive. The rearrangement links TRBV18 to TRBJ2-7; D gene ambiguous. The CDR3 protein is CASSPGSSPREQYF. CDR3 DNA sequence: TGTGCCAGCTCACCTGGGTCCTCACCTAGGGAGCAGTACTTC.